This T cell receptor beta chain emerged from a study of OX40 agonist ivuxolimab in advanced cancers. Study information: Antecedent anti-PD-1, anti-PD-L1 or anti-CTLA-4 therapy was permissible, with roughly 40% having received some.

TCRdb keeps only in-frame clones here, not all; method: immunoSEQ multiplex PCR. The data show fewer than 120,000 clones, about nine tenths seen once. The CDR3 contains 15 residues. The V end lost 3 bases, the J end lost 0 bases, and 8 bases lay between the germline ends. Germline CDR1 SEHNR, CDR2 FQNEAQ (reference sequence). J is TRBJ2-2 and V is TRBV7-9, with D unresolved. This sequence was found in an adult with an advanced solid tumor such as melanoma, head and neck, liver or kidney cancer. The material sequenced was CD4+ or CD8+ T cells sorted from blood, taken in a trial of the OX40 agonist ivuxolimab. This chain's CDR3 is CASSFLSANTGELFF. In DNA form, the CDR3 reads TGTGCCAGCAGCTTCCTCTCAGCGAACACCGGGGAGCTGTTTTTT.